The rows below give T cell receptor beta chains drawn from one sample of a study of technical replicates of blood from a few donors. Sequenced by immunoSEQ multiplex PCR; TCRdb stores in-frame clones only, minus some. Among around 76,000 clones listed, around 97% were seen once. Input material: T cells isolated from PBMCs. These receptor sequences come from a human donor in good health. Both conserved end residues are part of each CDR3. A D gene is named only where the DNA matches it firmly. Rows give clone size only sometimes, using once, few, many, or a class for an expanded clone.

V	J	size	D	CDR3	DNA
TRBV5-1	TRBJ2-3	NA	TRBD2	CASSLPLTSEETSTDTQYF	TGCGCCAGCAGCTTACCCTTGACTAGCGAGGAGACTAGCACAGATACGCAGTATTTT
TRBV28	TRBJ2-7	NA	NA	CASSRGQSYEQYF	TGTGCCAGCAGCAGGGGTCAGTCCTACGAGCAGTACTTC
TRBV28	TRBJ1-2	NA	NA	CASSFIPDGYTF	TGTGCCAGCAGTTTTATCCCGGATGGCTACACCTTC
TRBV25-1	TRBJ2-7	NA	NA	CASSDSLPYEQYF	TGTGCCAGCAGTGATTCCCTCCCCTACGAGCAGTACTTC
TRBV27	TRBJ2-1	NA	TRBD2	CASSGLAGGPGEQFF	TGTGCCAGCAGCGGATTAGCGGGGGGGCCAGGTGAGCAGTTCTTC
TRBV5-5	TRBJ2-1	NA	TRBD1	CASSLEVGTDLYEQFF	TGTGCCAGCAGCTTGGAAGTGGGGACAGACCTCTATGAGCAGTTCTTC
TRBV2	TRBJ1-1	NA	NA	CASSESMTMASSSAEAFF	TGTGCCAGCAGTGAATCGATGACAATGGCCTCCTCCTCAGCTGAAGCTTTCTTT
TRBV5-1	TRBJ2-7	NA	NA	CASSLARRDEQYF	TGCGCCAGCAGCTTGGCCCGGAGGGACGAGCAGTACTTC
TRBV27	TRBJ1-1	NA	TRBD1	CASRGQLNTEAFF	TGTGCCAGCAGGGGACAGTTGAACACTGAAGCTTTCTTT
TRBV6-5	TRBJ2-3	once	TRBD1	CASSYSYRDREEYF	TGTGCCAGCAGTTACTCTTACCGGGACAGGGAGGAGTATTTT
TRBV4-2	TRBJ2-3	NA	TRBD1	CASSQQTQGDTQYF	TGTGCCAGCAGCCAACAGACACAGGGGGATACGCAGTATTTT
TRBV5-4	TRBJ2-1	NA	NA	CASSLSAVPHNEQFF	TGTGCCAGCAGCTTGTCGGCGGTCCCACACAATGAGCAGTTCTTC
TRBV18	TRBJ2-1	once	TRBD2	CASSPTSGGYNEQFF	TGTGCCAGCTCACCGACTAGCGGGGGGTACAATGAGCAGTTCTTC
TRBV5-1	TRBJ1-2	NA	NA	CASRILDNYGYTF	TGCGCCAGCAGGATACTTGATAACTATGGCTACACCTTC
TRBV25-1	TRBJ1-1	NA	NA	CASSPTGKLTEAFF	TGTGCCAGCAGCCCTACGGGGAAACTCACTGAAGCTTTCTTT
TRBV11-3	TRBJ2-7	NA	TRBD1	CASSPGGQGYEQYF	TGTGCCAGCAGCCCCGGCGGACAGGGCTACGAGCAGTACTTC
TRBV30	TRBJ2-2	NA	TRBD2	CAWSAGTSGGAGELFF	TGTGCCTGGAGTGCTGGGACTAGCGGGGGGGCCGGGGAGCTGTTTTTT
TRBV7-9	TRBJ2-5	NA	TRBD2	CASSLSLGLAGGLGETQYF	TGTGCCAGCAGCTTAAGCCTCGGACTAGCGGGAGGCTTGGGCGAGACCCAGTACTTC
TRBV10-2	TRBJ2-7	NA	NA	CASSEGGRYEQYF	TGCGCCAGCAGTGAGGGGGGCCGCTACGAGCAGTACTTC
TRBV9	TRBJ1-1	NA	NA	CASSVGYGLDTEAFF	TGTGCCAGCAGCGTAGGTTATGGGCTCGACACTGAAGCTTTCTTT
TRBV9	TRBJ2-3	NA	TRBD2	CVSSSTSGREDTQYF	TGTGTCAGCAGCTCCACTAGCGGGAGAGAGGATACGCAGTATTTT
TRBV29-1	TRBJ2-7	NA	TRBD1	CSARGRTGLPYEQYF	TGCAGCGCACGGGGCAGGACAGGGTTGCCCTACGAGCAGTACTTC
TRBV5-1	TRBJ2-1	NA	TRBD2	CASSKGLAGGLNEQFF	TGCGCCAGCAGCAAGGGACTAGCGGGGGGGCTTAATGAGCAGTTCTTC
TRBV14	TRBJ2-7	NA	TRBD2	CASSGGTSGRAPREQYF	TGTGCCAGCAGCGGGGGAACTAGCGGGAGGGCACCTCGCGAGCAGTACTTC